The clone carrying this T cell receptor (beta chain) was seen a few times. Its antigen is not known. This CDR3 has 14 amino acids. Germline CDR1 is ENHRY and CDR2 is SYGVKD. Trimming removed 6 bases from V and 2 bases from J; junction bases left unmatched: 5. The sample originates from a study of cytomegalovirus exposure and HLA in healthy donors. The PCR used 60 Vbeta and 13 Jbeta primers. Here immunoSEQ multiplex PCR was the method, and the copy in TCRdb shows in-frame clones only, minus some. The sample lists tens of thousands of clones; about 88% were seen once. Study-wide points: Most of the TCR beta V segments (in an earlier analysis) were productive either about 87% or about 30% of the time. Some TCR beta chains (164 of them) were listed as cytomegalovirus-associated.

This clonotype was obtained from a woman in her fifties or sixties in good health and CMV-seronegative. The chain employs TRBV10-3 and TRBJ2-3, with 7 bases aligning to TRBD2. Sequenced input: PBMCs. CDR3 amino acids: CAIRDGGYTDTQYF. The CDR3 coding sequence is TGTGCCATCAGGGACGGGGGGTACACAGATACGCAGTATTTT.